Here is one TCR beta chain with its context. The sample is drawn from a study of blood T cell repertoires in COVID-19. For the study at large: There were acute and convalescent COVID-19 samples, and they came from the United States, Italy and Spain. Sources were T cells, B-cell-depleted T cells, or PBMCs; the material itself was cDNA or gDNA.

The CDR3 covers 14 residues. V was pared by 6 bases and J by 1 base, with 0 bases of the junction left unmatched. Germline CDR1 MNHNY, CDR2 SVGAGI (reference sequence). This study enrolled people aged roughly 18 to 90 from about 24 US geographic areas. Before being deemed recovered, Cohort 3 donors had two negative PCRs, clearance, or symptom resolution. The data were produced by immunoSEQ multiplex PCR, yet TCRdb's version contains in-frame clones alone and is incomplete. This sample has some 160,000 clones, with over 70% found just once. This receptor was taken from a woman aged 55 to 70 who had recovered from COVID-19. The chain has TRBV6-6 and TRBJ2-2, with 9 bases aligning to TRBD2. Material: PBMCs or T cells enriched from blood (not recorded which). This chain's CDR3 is CASRRGGNTGELFF. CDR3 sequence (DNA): TGTGCCAGCAGGCGGGGGGGGAACACCGGGGAGCTGTTTTTT.